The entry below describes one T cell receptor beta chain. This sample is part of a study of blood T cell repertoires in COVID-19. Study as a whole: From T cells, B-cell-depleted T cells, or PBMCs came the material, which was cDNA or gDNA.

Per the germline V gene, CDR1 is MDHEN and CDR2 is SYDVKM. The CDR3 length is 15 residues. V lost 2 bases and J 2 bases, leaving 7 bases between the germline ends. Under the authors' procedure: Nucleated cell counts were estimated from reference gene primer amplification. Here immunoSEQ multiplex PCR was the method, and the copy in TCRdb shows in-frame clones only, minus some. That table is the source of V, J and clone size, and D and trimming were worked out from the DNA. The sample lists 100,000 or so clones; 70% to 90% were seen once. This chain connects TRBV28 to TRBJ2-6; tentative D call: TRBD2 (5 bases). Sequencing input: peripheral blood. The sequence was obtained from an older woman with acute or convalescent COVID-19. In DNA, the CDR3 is TGTGCCAGCAGTTTAATCGGGGCTGGGGCCAACGTCCTGACTTTC. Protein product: CASSLIGAGANVLTF.